This TCR beta chain was captured in a study of blood T cell repertoires in COVID-19. Study-wide context: Sample material is recorded as cDNA or gDNA derived from T cells, B-cell-depleted T cells, or PBMCs.

Trimming at V came to 8 bases and at J to 0 bases, leaving 3 bases not matched to a gene. CDR1 and CDR2 (germline): LNHDA, SQIVND (reference sequence). The CDR3 covers 13 residues. In the original processing: Reference gene primers were amplified, and this amplification served to estimate nucleated cell counts. Clones were read by immunoSEQ multiplex PCR, and TCRdb kept only the in-frame ones, dropping some. V and J calls plus clone size are reproduced from that table; the DNA served to infer D and trimming. The data contain approximately 380,000 clones, 85% of them seen just once; the ten biggest clones take up roughly 3.7%.

The sequence was obtained from a woman between 18 and 29 years old with acute or convalescent COVID-19. The material sequenced was peripheral blood. This chain joins TRBV19 and TRBJ1-1; TRBD1 aligns across 7 bases. The chain's CDR3 is CASQGQMNTEAFF. The CDR3 coding sequence is TGTGCCAGTCAGGGACAGATGAACACTGAAGCTTTCTTT.